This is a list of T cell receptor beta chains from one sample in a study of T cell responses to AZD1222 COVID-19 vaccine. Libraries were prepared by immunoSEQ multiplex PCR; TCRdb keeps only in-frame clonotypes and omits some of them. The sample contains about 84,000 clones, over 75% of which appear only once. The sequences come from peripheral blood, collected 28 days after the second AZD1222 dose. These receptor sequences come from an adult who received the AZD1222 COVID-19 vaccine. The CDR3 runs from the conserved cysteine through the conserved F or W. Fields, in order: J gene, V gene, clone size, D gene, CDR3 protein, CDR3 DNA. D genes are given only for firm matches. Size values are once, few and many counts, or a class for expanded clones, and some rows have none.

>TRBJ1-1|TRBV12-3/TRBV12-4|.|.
CASRHYTEAFF
TGTGCCAGCAGACACTACACTGAAGCTTTCTTT
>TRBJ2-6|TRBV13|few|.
CASRGQGANVLTF
TGTGCCAGCAGGGGGCAAGGGGCCAACGTCCTGACTTTC
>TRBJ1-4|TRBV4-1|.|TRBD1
CASSPTDRVYEKLFF
TGCGCCAGCAGCCCTACCGACAGGGTTTATGAAAAACTGTTTTTT
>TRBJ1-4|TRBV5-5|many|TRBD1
CASSLATGGMTNEKLFF
TGTGCCAGCAGCTTGGCCACAGGGGGCATGACTAATGAAAAACTGTTTTTT
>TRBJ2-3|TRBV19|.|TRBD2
CASSPSGGITDTQYF
TGTGCCAGTTCCCCAAGCGGGGGTATCACAGATACGCAGTATTTT
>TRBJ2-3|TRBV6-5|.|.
CATSGVHLDTQYF
TGTGCCACCTCGGGCGTCCATCTCGATACGCAGTATTTT
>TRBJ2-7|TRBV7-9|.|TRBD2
CASSTSGGSYEQYF
TGTGCCAGCAGCACTAGCGGGGGATCCTACGAGCAGTACTTC
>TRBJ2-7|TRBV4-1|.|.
CASSQGWGGGEQYF
TGCGCCAGCAGCCAAGGCTGGGGTGGGGGCGAGCAGTACTTC
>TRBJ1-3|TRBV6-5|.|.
CASEPGGSSGNTIYF
TGTGCCAGCGAGCCAGGAGGGAGCTCTGGAAACACCATATATTTT
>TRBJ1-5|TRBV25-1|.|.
CASSGYYSNQPQHF
TGTGCCAGCAGTGGTTATTATAGCAATCAGCCCCAGCATTTT
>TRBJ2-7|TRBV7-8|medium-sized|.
CASSLDPGATSYEQYF
TGTGCCAGCAGCTTAGATCCAGGGGCAACCTCCTACGAGCAGTACTTC
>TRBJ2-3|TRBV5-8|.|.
CASSPRLLQADTQYF
TGTGCCAGCAGTCCTAGACTACTTCAGGCAGATACGCAGTATTTT
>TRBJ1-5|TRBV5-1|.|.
CASSLGGDQPQHF
TGCGCCAGCAGCTTGGGGGGGGATCAGCCCCAGCATTTT
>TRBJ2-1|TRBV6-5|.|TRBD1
CASGYRGSNEQFF
TGTGCCAGCGGTTACAGGGGCAGTAATGAGCAGTTCTTC
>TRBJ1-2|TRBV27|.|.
CASSLDSSNYGYTF
TGTGCCAGCAGTTTAGACAGCAGTAACTATGGCTACACCTTC
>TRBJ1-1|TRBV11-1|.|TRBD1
CASSSGTGLPEAFF
TGTGCCAGCAGCTCCGGGACAGGGCTCCCCGAAGCTTTCTTT
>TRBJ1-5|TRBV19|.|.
CASSSRQGRNQPQHF
TGTGCCAGTAGTTCCCGGCAGGGACGCAATCAGCCCCAGCATTTT
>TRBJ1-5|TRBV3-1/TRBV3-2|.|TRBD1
CASSPSNPGQGVGGNQPQHF
TGTGCCAGCAGCCCGTCAAACCCGGGACAGGGGGTAGGCGGCAATCAGCCCCAGCATTTT
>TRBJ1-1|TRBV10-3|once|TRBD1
CAISESDRGGTEAFF
TGTGCCATCAGTGAATCGGACAGGGGAGGCACTGAAGCTTTCTTT
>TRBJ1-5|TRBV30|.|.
CAWSKQGQLQHF
TGTGCCTGGAGTAAACAGGGCCAGCTCCAGCATTTT
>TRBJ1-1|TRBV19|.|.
CASSQSVETEAFF
TGTGCCAGTAGTCAAAGTGTGGAGACTGAAGCTTTCTTT
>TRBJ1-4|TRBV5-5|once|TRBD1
CASRTGDRTNEKLFF
TGTGCCAGCAGGACAGGGGATCGAACTAATGAAAAACTGTTTTTT
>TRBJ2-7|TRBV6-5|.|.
CASSYRGDYEQYF
TGTGCCAGCAGTTACAGGGGCGACTACGAGCAGTACTTC